The 21 T cell receptor beta chains presented below share a single source sample, sequenced in a study of T cell responses to AZD1222 COVID-19 vaccine (dated by TCRdb to about 2021). The sample's time point label, decoded: about 28 days (+/-7) after the second vaccine dose. The method behind the library was the immunoSEQ multiplex PCR assay. The source is immuneACCESS, and TCRdb retained only in-frame sequences with V and J called. Part of the clones is not carried over; for the studies checked, unresolved V genes explain less than half of this, and the remainder is unexplained. This sample comprises 50,000 to 60,000 clones, more than 75% of them detected only once. Clones ranked in the top ten supply around 5% of the sample. Sample: peripheral blood, taken 28 days after the second AZD1222 dose. Source of these receptors: an adult who received the AZD1222 COVID-19 vaccine.

J is TRBJ1-2 and V is TRBV5-1; D is unclear. CDR1 and CDR2 from the germline V gene are SGHRS and YFSETQ. This CDR3 is built from 14 residues. Trimming removed 4 bases at V and 1 base at J, with 11 bases between. The CDR3 is CASSEVGGNYGYTF. Written as DNA, the CDR3 is TGCGCCAGCAGCGAGGTAGGCGGTAACTATGGCTACACCTTC.

CDR3 amino acids: CASSPTSLYEQFF. The CDR3 nucleotides are TGTGCCAGCAGCCCGACCAGCTTGTATGAGCAGTTCTTC. This sequence joins TRBV12-3 or TRBV12-4 and TRBJ2-1; D call uncertain. This CDR3 has 13 residues. Trimming took 6 bases from V and 8 from J, leaving 14 bases between them.

This rearrangement joins TRBV5-4 to TRBJ2-1, with 7 bases lining up with TRBD1. With 4 bases clipped from V and 2 bases from J, the junction kept 6 bases outside the gene matches. CDR1 and CDR2 (germline): SGHNT, YYREEE (reference sequence). This CDR3 region has 15 residues. Here the CDR3 DNA reads TGTGCCAGCAGCCTCGGGACAGACGCCTACAATGAGCAGTTCTTC. Protein sequence: CASSLGTDAYNEQFF.

The gene calls are TRBV7-2 and TRBJ1-2, with 7 bases fitting TRBD1. V was clipped by 4 bases and J by 8 bases; unmatched bases: 10. This CDR3 is 14 amino acids long. Germline CDR1 is SGHTA and CDR2 is FQGNSA. CDR3 DNA: TGTGCCAGCAGCTCCCAAACGAGGGGGCCAGGCTACACCTTC. Its translation is CASSSQTRGPGYTF.

The gene calls are TRBV18 and TRBJ2-2; D may be TRBD1 (6 bases). V lost 6 bases to trimming and J lost 1 base, with 9 bases between them. Germline lookup yields CDR1 KGHSH and CDR2 LQKENI. This CDR3 has 14 amino acids. In DNA, the CDR3 is TGTGCCAGCTCCTTGGGACAGAACACCGGGGAGCTGTTTTTT. This gives the protein CASSLGQNTGELFF.

The chain employs TRBV9 and TRBJ1-2; no clear D gene. Trimming shortened V by 1 base and J by 4 bases, and 14 bases separated the two germline ends. This CDR3 region has 15 residues. Germline CDR1 is SGDLS and CDR2 is YYNGEE. For the CDR3, the DNA is TGTGCCAGCAGCGTACACGAGGACGGTTCCTATGGCTACACCTTC. Protein: CASSVHEDGSYGYTF.

The V gene is TRBV27, the J gene TRBJ1-2, with TRBD1 identical over 11 bases. The CDR3 is 18 residues long. The germline gives CDR1 MNHEY, CDR2 SMNVEV (reference sequence). J lost 4 bases, V lost 3 bases, and 13 bases had no gene match. The CDR3 DNA sequence: TGTGCCAGCAGTTTTGGGATAGGCGGGACAGGGGGTATCTATGGCTACACCTTC. It codes for CASSFGIGGTGGIYGYTF.

In its sample, this clone was seen once. The chain joins TRBV12-3 or TRBV12-4 to TRBJ2-7; D remains ambiguous. The V end lost 6 bases, the J end lost 7 bases, and 10 bases lay between the germline ends. This CDR3 has 11 residues. CDR3 DNA sequence: TGTGCCAGCAGCCCCGGTGGGGAGCAGTACTTC. Its translation is CASSPGGEQYF.

This chain links TRBV29-1 with TRBJ2-5, with D tentatively TRBD2 (6 bases). Trimming took 7 bases from V and 2 from J, leaving 14 bases between them. CDR1 and CDR2 (germline): SQVTM, ANQGSEA. This CDR3 comprises 13 residues. The DNA for the CDR3 is TGCAGCGGGAGGGGTAGCGCTCAAGAGACCCAGTACTTC. This gives the protein CSGRGSAQETQYF.

This chain joins TRBV10-3 and TRBJ1-1; unclear D gene. The ends were cut back, 10 bases at V and 5 bases at J, with 17 bases in the middle. Germline V gene data show CDR1 as ENHRY and CDR2 as SYGVKD. CDR3 length: 13 residues. CDR3 DNA: TGTGCCACCCGCGGGGTCGGGCAAACTGAAGCTTTCTTT. It codes for CATRGVGQTEAFF.

This chain uses TRBV28 with TRBJ1-2, with D possibly matching TRBD1 (5 bases). The ends were cut back, 3 bases at V and 3 bases at J, with 11 bases in the middle. CDR1 and CDR2 from the germline V gene are MDHEN and SYDVKM. The CDR3 is 14 amino acids. The CDR3, as DNA: TGTGCCAGCAGTTTTGTGGGGCTCGACTATGGCTACACCTTC. Translated: CASSFVGLDYGYTF.

V is TRBV19 and J is TRBJ2-7, with 10 bases fitting TRBD2. The V and J ends lost 1 base and 3 bases, in that order; junction bases with no gene match: 3. This CDR3 region has 15 residues. The germline V gene encodes CDR1 LNHDA and CDR2 SQIVND (reference sequence). This chain's CDR3 is CASSIGTSGHYEQYF. In DNA, the CDR3 is TGTGCCAGTAGTATAGGGACTAGCGGACACTACGAGCAGTACTTC.

This rearrangement joins TRBV28 to TRBJ2-1, with a tentative D call TRBD1 (6 bases). Deletions cut 9 bases from V and 0 bases from J, with 15 bases between. The CDR3 spans 15 residues. Germline V CDR1 and CDR2: MDHEN, SYDVKM. CDR3 sequence: CASWDTPSSYNEQFF. The CDR3 nucleotides read TGTGCCAGTTGGGACACCCCGAGCTCCTACAATGAGCAGTTCTTC.

The V and J genes are TRBV3-1 (or the pseudogene TRBV3-2) and TRBJ2-3; 7 nucleotides match TRBD1. The germline V gene has CDR1 LGHDT and CDR2 YNNKEL (reference sequence). The CDR3 sequence is 16 residues long. Trimming at V came to 0 bases and at J to 1 base, leaving 4 bases not matched to a gene. CDR3 sequence: CASSQDQGTGTDTQYF. CDR3 coding DNA: TGTGCCAGCAGCCAAGATCAGGGGACAGGCACAGATACGCAGTATTTT.

The V and J genes are TRBV4-3 and TRBJ1-2; D remains ambiguous. Germline-derived CDR1 and CDR2 are LGHNA and YSLEER. The CDR3 sequence is 13 residues long. Trimming pared 1 base from V and 4 bases from J, leaving 7 bases between. CDR3 coding DNA: TGCGCCAGCAGCCAAGGTAAGTTCTATGGCTACACCTTC. Protein sequence: CASSQGKFYGYTF.

This clone was seen more than once but under ten times. The J gene is TRBJ1-1, the V gene TRBV28; maybe TRBD1 (5 bases). The V gene lost 7 bases and the J gene lost 7 bases, with 19 bases spanning the gap. Germline CDR1 and CDR2: MDHEN and SYDVKM. The CDR3 covers 14 residues. CDR3 DNA: TGTGCCAGCACTAGATGGGGCGACGGAATTGAAGCTTTCTTT. It is translated as CASTRWGDGIEAFF. The whole variable domain, filled in from reference TRBV28 and TRBJ1-1, reads DVKVTQSSRYLVKRTGEKVFLECVQDMDHENMFWYRQDPGLGLRLIYFSYDVKMKEKGDIPEGYSVSREKKERFSLILESASTNQTSMYLCASTRWGDGIEAFFGQGTRLTVV.

This chain links TRBV19 with TRBJ1-2, with 9 bases matching TRBD1. There are 13 residues in the CDR3. Unmatched junction bases numbered 7, after V lost 8 bases and J lost 6 bases. The germline V gene encodes CDR1 LNHDA and CDR2 SQIVND (reference sequence). CDR3 in amino acids: CASGPGQGDGYTF. The CDR3 nucleotides read TGTGCCAGTGGACCGGGACAGGGAGATGGCTACACCTTC.

In nucleotides, the CDR3 is TGTGCCAGCAGCGTGGGACAGGCAAATCAGCCCCAGCATTTT. Translation gives CASSVGQANQPQHF. The chain carries TRBV9 and TRBJ1-5; 8 bases are shared with TRBD1. The junction had 2 bases not matched to a gene; V was cut back by 2 bases and J by 4 bases. This CDR3 spans 14 amino acids. CDR1 SGDLS and CDR2 YYNGEE come from the germline V gene.

This rearrangement joins TRBV9 to TRBJ1-1; tentative D call: TRBD1 (6 bases). CDR1 is SGDLS and CDR2 is YYNGEE in the germline V gene. Trimming stripped 4 bases from V and 1 base from J, with 14 bases between. CDR3 length: 15 amino acids. CDR3 nucleotide sequence: TGTGCCAGCAGCTACGGAGGGGGGCCGAACACTGAAGCTTTCTTT. Protein product: CASSYGGGPNTEAFF.

The chain combines TRBV4-2 with TRBJ1-2; 8 bases are a match to TRBD1. V was clipped by 3 bases and J by 2 bases; unmatched bases: 5. The CDR3 loop spans 15 amino acids. The germline CDR1 and CDR2 sequences are LGHNA and YNFKEQ. The CDR3 DNA sequence: TGTGCCAGCAGCCAGACGGGACAGGACAACTATGGCTACACCTTC. It is translated as CASSQTGQDNYGYTF.

The V call is TRBV24-1, the J call TRBJ2-3; the D is unclear. This CDR3 region has 13 residues. V was shortened by 3 bases and J by 5 bases, with 8 bases between the two germline ends. The germline gives CDR1 KGHDR, CDR2 SFDVKD. CDR3 sequence (DNA): TGTGCCACCAGTGATGGGCATCAAGATACGCAGTATTTT. This translates into CATSDGHQDTQYF.